This T cell receptor beta chain was recovered during a study of cytomegalovirus exposure and HLA in healthy donors. Produced via immunoSEQ multiplex PCR; TCRdb's table is partial and in-frame only. The table records about 82,000 clones, 85% to 95% of them present only once. Concerning this clone itself: No antigen is known for it.

CDR1 and CDR2 from the germline V gene are SGHTA and FQGTGA. V trimming: 2 bases; J trimming: 0 bases; junction bases outside the gene matches: 6. This CDR3 has 19 amino acids. Points from the study as a whole: Cytomegalovirus association was listed for approximately 160 TCR beta chains. Reportedly, diagnosis of cytomegalovirus status by the classifier showed high specificity and sensitivity.

This clonotype originated in a man between 18 and 35 years old in good health and CMV-seronegative. The chain carries TRBV7-3 and TRBJ2-2; 13 nucleotides align to TRBD2. The sequenced sample was PBMCs. CDR3 bases: TGTGCCAGCAGCTTAGGTGGGACTAGCGGGGACGCGAACACCGGGGAGCTGTTTTTT. This encodes CASSLGGTSGDANTGELFF.